The rows below give T cell receptor beta chains drawn from one sample of a study of cytomegalovirus exposure and HLA in healthy donors. TCRdb keeps only in-frame clones here, not all; method: immunoSEQ multiplex PCR. This sample yields some 140,000 clones, of which around 70% are seen a single time; 2.1% belongs to the top ten. The source material was PBMCs. The receptor set was obtained from a man aged 25 to 45 in good health and CMV-seronegative. Each CDR3 is given with its conserved first and last residue. The D gene is left open where the match is weak. Size tells how often a clone was seen (once, few, many) or the class of an expanded clone, and some rows leave it out.

TRBV6-5	TRBJ1-5	-	-	CATGEGSNQPQHF	TGTGCCACCGGGGAGGGGAGTAATCAGCCCCAGCATTTT
TRBV7-6	TRBJ2-5	-	few	CASSLGGLPQETQYF	TGTGCCAGCAGCTTAGGGGGGCTCCCCCAAGAGACCCAGTACTTC
TRBV6-1	TRBJ1-2	TRBD1	-	CASIQTGNYGYTF	TGTGCCAGCATCCAGACAGGGAACTATGGCTACACCTTC
TRBV2	TRBJ1-6	TRBD1	once	CASKNRDSVNSPLHF	TGTGCCAGCAAGAACCGGGACAGCGTTAATTCACCCCTCCACTTT
TRBV5-1	TRBJ2-1	-	once	CASRRTSSNEQFF	TGCGCCAGCAGGCGAACTAGCTCCAATGAGCAGTTCTTC
TRBV19	TRBJ1-1	-	-	CASSQGYGKVRTEAFF	TGTGCCAGTAGTCAGGGGTATGGTAAGGTTCGCACTGAAGCTTTCTTT
TRBV7-9	TRBJ2-3	-	once	CASSRIRGAADTQYF	TGTGCCAGCAGCCGAATAAGGGGCGCAGCAGATACGCAGTATTTT
TRBV14	TRBJ2-1	-	-	CASSQVGGGPYNEQFF	TGTGCCAGCAGCCAAGTAGGGGGGGGCCCATACAATGAGCAGTTCTTC
TRBV13	TRBJ2-7	TRBD1	-	CASSFGTGGEQYF	TGTGCCAGCAGCTTCGGGACAGGGGGAGAGCAGTACTTC
TRBV6-5	TRBJ1-4	-	-	CASSYSGTNEKLFF	TGTGCCAGCAGTTATTCAGGGACTAATGAAAAACTGTTTTTT
TRBV28	TRBJ2-5	-	-	CASSLSPGEETQYF	TGTGCCAGCAGTTTATCGCCAGGGGAAGAGACCCAGTACTTC
TRBV5-1	TRBJ2-2	TRBD1	-	CASTRTGEIAGELFF	TGCGCCAGCACCCGGACAGGGGAGATCGCCGGGGAGCTGTTTTTT
TRBV19	TRBJ2-2	-	-	CASSVAVTGELFF	TGTGCCAGTAGTGTGGCGGTCACCGGGGAGCTGTTTTTT
TRBV5-4	TRBJ2-1	TRBD2	-	CASTIGRFQDEQFF	TGTGCCAGCACCATCGGGAGGTTTCAAGATGAGCAGTTCTTC
TRBV6-1	TRBJ2-1	-	-	CASSEGFRNEQFF	TGTGCCAGCAGTGAAGGGTTTAGAAATGAGCAGTTCTTC
TRBV7-2	TRBJ2-6	TRBD1	-	CASSPDRGLGVLTF	TGTGCCAGCAGCCCCGACAGGGGGTTAGGCGTCCTGACTTTC
TRBV5-4	TRBJ2-1	TRBD1	-	CASSWPGDRVGEQFF	TGTGCCAGCAGCTGGCCGGGGGACAGGGTCGGTGAGCAGTTCTTC
TRBV14	TRBJ2-6	-	once	CASSQDKGGASGANVLPF	TGTGCCAGCAGCCAAGACAAGGGGGGGGCTTCTGGGGCCAACGTCCTGCCTTTC
TRBV28	TRBJ2-2	-	-	CASSLGGRLNTGELFF	TGTGCCAGCAGTTTAGGGGGCAGGCTGAACACCGGGGAGCTGTTTTTT
TRBV5-4	TRBJ2-5	TRBD2	few	CASSFKVGAGGPETQYF	TGTGCCAGCAGCTTTAAGGTCGGCGCGGGGGGGCCCGAGACCCAGTACTTC
TRBV4-3	TRBJ1-2	-	-	CASSRDTLNYGYPF	TGCGCCAGCAGCCGGGACACTCTCAACTATGGCTACCCCTTC
TRBV19	TRBJ2-5	-	-	CASSETGETQYF	TGTGCCAGTAGCGAAACGGGAGAGACCCAGTACTTC
TRBV5-1	TRBJ2-3	TRBD1	-	CASSEGQVSTDTQYF	TGCGCCAGCAGCGAGGGACAGGTTAGCACAGATACGCAGTATTTT
TRBV2	TRBJ2-7	TRBD1	-	CASRGQGPSYEQYF	TGTGCCAGCAGGGGACAGGGGCCCTCCTACGAGCAGTACTTC
TRBV5-6	TRBJ2-3	-	-	CASSLERTYPLTDTQYF	TGTGCCAGCAGCTTGGAGCGGACTTACCCCCTAACAGATACGCAGTATTTT
TRBV4-3	TRBJ2-2	-	-	CASSQSGAGELFF	TGCGCCAGCAGCCAATCAGGGGCCGGGGAGCTGTTTTTT
TRBV19	TRBJ2-7	TRBD1	-	CASSLGQSSSYEQYF	TGTGCCAGTAGTCTGGGACAGTCGAGCTCCTACGAGCAGTACTTC
TRBV12-5	TRBJ1-5	TRBD1	-	CASGLGQGENQPQHF	TGTGCTAGTGGTTTGGGACAGGGGGAGAATCAGCCCCAGCATTTT
TRBV27	TRBJ2-3	-	-	CASSLVRGSTDTQYF	TGTGCCAGCAGTTTAGTGCGGGGTAGCACAGATACGCAGTATTTT
TRBV4-3	TRBJ2-7	-	-	CASSQGGDASYEQYF	TGCGCCAGCAGCCAAGGGGGAGACGCCTCCTACGAGCAGTACTTC
TRBV28	TRBJ1-1	-	-	CASSFFKNTEAFF	TGTGCCAGCAGTTTTTTTAAGAACACTGAAGCTTTCTTT
TRBV18	TRBJ2-7	TRBD1	-	CASSPGTGHEQYF	TGTGCCAGCTCACCAGGGACAGGACACGAGCAGTACTTC
TRBV9	TRBJ2-1	TRBD2	once	CASSSGGGAYNEQFF	TGTGCCAGCAGCTCCGGGGGGGGCGCCTACAATGAGCAGTTCTTC
TRBV18	TRBJ2-7	TRBD2	-	CASSTPSGGIYEQYF	TGTGCCAGCTCGACCCCTAGCGGGGGAATCTACGAGCAGTACTTC
TRBV18	TRBJ2-1	TRBD2	-	CASSPAQVAGSNEQFF	TGTGCCAGCTCACCCGCTCAAGTAGCGGGGAGCAATGAGCAGTTCTTC
TRBV7-9	TRBJ2-5	TRBD1	few	CASSSRTGGWETQYF	TGTGCCAGCAGCTCCCGGACAGGGGGCTGGGAGACCCAGTACTTC
TRBV29-1	TRBJ2-2	-	-	CSGTAPTGELFF	TGCAGCGGGACAGCCCCCACCGGGGAGCTGTTTTTT
TRBV6-6	TRBJ1-2	TRBD1	-	CASSHFTGGAGGYTF	TGTGCCAGCAGCCATTTCACAGGGGGCGCGGGGGGCTACACCTTC
TRBV5-4	TRBJ1-2	TRBD1	-	CASSGTGDYGYPF	TGTGCCAGCAGCGGGACAGGGGACTATGGCTACCCCTTC
TRBV5-6	TRBJ2-2	-	-	CASSAGHTGELFF	TGTGCCAGCAGTGCGGGACACACCGGGGAGCTGTTTTTT
TRBV6-5	TRBJ1-5	TRBD1	-	CASSPGQGAGQPQHF	TGTGCCAGCAGCCCCGGACAGGGAGCGGGTCAGCCCCAGCATTTT
TRBV11-2	TRBJ2-3	TRBD2	few	CASSPTSGGSTDTQYF	TGTGCCAGCAGCCCGACTAGCGGGGGGAGCACAGATACGCAGTATTTT
TRBV30	TRBJ1-1	-	-	CAWSVWQGGNTEAFF	TGTGCCTGGAGTGTATGGCAGGGTGGGAACACTGAAGCTTTCTTT
TRBV19	TRBJ1-2	TRBD1	-	CASSSYSGTGNYGYTF	TGTGCCAGTAGTAGCTACTCCGGGACAGGGAACTATGGCTACACCTTC
TRBV5-4	TRBJ2-3	-	-	CASSFNTDTQYF	TGTGCCAGCAGCTTTAACACAGATACGCAGTATTTT
TRBV9	TRBJ2-7	TRBD1	once	CASSPDGTGGSEQYF	TGTGCCAGCAGCCCAGACGGGACAGGGGGCTCCGAGCAGTACTTC
TRBV7-2	TRBJ1-6	-	-	CASSLAAARLNSPLHF	TGTGCCAGCAGCTTAGCGGCGGCACGACTAAATTCACCCCTCCACTTT
TRBV6-1	TRBJ1-1	-	-	CASTVNTEAFF	TGTGCCAGCACTGTAAACACTGAAGCTTTCTTT
TRBV5-6	TRBJ1-2	TRBD1	few	CASSMTHTGTDAYGYTF	TGTGCCAGCAGCATGACACACACCGGGACAGACGCCTATGGCTACACCTTC
TRBV7-9	TRBJ1-6	-	-	CASSLSGQFNSPLHF	TGTGCCAGCAGCTTATCAGGGCAATTTAATTCACCCCTCCACTTT
TRBV30	TRBJ2-5	-	-	CAWSVGGAETQYF	TGTGCCTGGAGTGTAGGGGGTGCGGAGACCCAGTACTTC